This T cell receptor beta chain emerged from a study of cytomegalovirus exposure and HLA in healthy donors. General study results and limits: Associated with cytomegalovirus, according to the listing, were 150 to 200 TCR beta chains.

This PCR relied on a set of 60 Vbeta primers and 13 Jbeta primers. The method was immunoSEQ multiplex PCR; TCRdb's version includes in-frame clones alone and lacks a portion of them. The data contain under 95,000 clones, more than 60% of them seen just once; the ten biggest clones take up around 2%. CDR1 and CDR2 (germline): LGHNT, FRNRAP. The trim removed 7 bases at V and 0 bases at J, leaving 8 bases unmatched. The CDR3 runs 15 residues. This clone is medium-sized (0.01 to 0.1%). Its antigen is not known. The chain uses TRBV12-5 and TRBJ2-5; 7 positions agree with TRBD2. The material sequenced was PBMCs. This clonotype originated in a boy aged 10-17 years in good health and CMV-seronegative. CDR3 bases: TGTGCTAGTGCCGGGGGAGCGGGGTACCAAGAGACCCAGTACTTC. Translation gives CASAGGAGYQETQYF.